These 27 T cell receptor beta chains were sequenced from one sample in a study of cytomegalovirus exposure and HLA in healthy donors. The study ran its PCR with 60 Vbeta and 13 Jbeta primers. Assay used: immunoSEQ multiplex PCR; TCRdb lists only in-frame clones, some missing. Of 120,000 or so clones listed, under 80% were seen once; the top ten hold around 30%. Sample: PBMCs. The receptors shown here come from a man aged 60 to 69 in good health and CMV-seropositive.

This chain connects TRBV15 to TRBJ2-7; 10 nucleotides align to TRBD1. With 5 bases clipped from V and 2 bases from J, the junction kept 6 bases outside the gene matches. Germline CDR1 is LNHNV and CDR2 is YYDKDF (reference sequence). The CDR3 runs to 15 residues. The CDR3, as DNA: TGTGCCACCAGCGTAGACAGGGGGCGAACCTACGAGCAGTACTTC. It codes for CATSVDRGRTYEQYF.

The V and J genes are TRBV4-1 and TRBJ2-3, with D maybe TRBD2 (5 bases). The CDR3 spans 14 residues. V was shortened by 0 bases and J by 4 bases, with 8 bases between the two germline ends. Germline V gene data show CDR1 as MGHRA and CDR2 as YSYEKL. CDR3 residues: CASSQEGAADTQYF. In DNA form, the CDR3 reads TGCGCCAGCAGCCAAGAGGGAGCGGCAGATACGCAGTATTTT.

The V and J genes are TRBV27 and TRBJ2-7, with a possible D match to TRBD1 (6 bases). Trimming cost V 0 bases and J 0 bases, with 6 bases left between them. Germline loops: CDR1 MNHEY, CDR2 SMNVEV (reference sequence). CDR3 length: 14 residues. This chain's CDR3 is CASSLSDSSYEQYF. The CDR3 region has the DNA TGTGCCAGCAGTTTATCGGACAGCTCCTACGAGCAGTACTTC.

The chain carries TRBV19 and TRBJ1-1; D is perhaps TRBD1 (6 bases). CDR1 is LNHDA, CDR2 SQIVND, per germline (reference sequence). V was shortened by 1 base and J by 4 bases, with 7 bases between the two germline ends. The CDR3 runs 13 residues. The CDR3: CASSIARGTEAFF. The CDR3 DNA sequence: TGTGCCAGTAGTATAGCCAGGGGCACTGAAGCTTTCTTT.

The chain couples TRBV25-1 to TRBJ1-6, with TRBD1 matching 11 bases. Losses at the gene ends were 4 bases for V and 8 bases for J; bases not matched to a gene: 1. Germline CDR1 and CDR2: MGHDK and SYGVNS. The CDR3 has 14 amino acids. The CDR3 spells CASSADRGHSPLHF. CDR3 DNA sequence: TGTGCCAGCAGTGCGGACAGGGGGCATTCACCCCTCCACTTT.

This clone was seen just once. The chain has TRBV5-1 and TRBJ1-2; tentatively, D is TRBD1 (6 bases). The CDR3 loop spans 12 amino acids. The V gene's germline CDR1 is SGHRS and CDR2 YFSETQ. Trimming took off 5 bases at V and 4 bases at J, with 9 bases between the two ends. The CDR3 region is CASSEGVYGYTF. DNA of the CDR3: TGCGCCAGCAGTGAGGGGGTCTATGGCTACACCTTC.

J is TRBJ2-7 and V is TRBV7-3, with TRBD1 matching 12 bases. Looked up from germline, CDR1 is SGHTA and CDR2 is FQGTGA. The CDR3 totals 16 residues. After removal of 0 bases from V and 5 bases from J, the junction contained 5 bases not matched to a gene. CDR3 DNA sequence: TGTGCCAGCAGCTTAACTTCGGGACAGGGGGCTCACGAGCAGTACTTC. Translation: CASSLTSGQGAHEQYF.

V is TRBV7-2 and J is TRBJ2-7, with D possibly TRBD1 on 5 matching bases. The CDR3 extends over 15 amino acids. CDR1 is SGHTA and CDR2 is FQGNSA in the germline V gene. Deletions cut 4 bases from V and 5 bases from J, with 18 bases between. CDR3 amino acids: CASSSRLRVDHEQYF. The CDR3 bases are TGTGCCAGCAGCTCGAGACTCAGGGTGGACCACGAGCAGTACTTC.

The rearrangement joins TRBV30 to TRBJ2-3, with 8 bases that match TRBD2. The CDR3 is made up of 14 amino acids. Germline trimming cut 2 bases from V and 2 bases from J; bases unmatched to any gene: 3. Germline loops: CDR1 GTSNPN, CDR2 SVGIG (reference sequence). The CDR3 sequence: CAWSSGGVTDTQYF. CDR3 nucleotide sequence: TGTGCCTGGAGTTCGGGGGGGGTCACAGATACGCAGTATTTT.

This clone was seen just once. This chain joins TRBV7-8 and TRBJ2-3; tentatively, D is TRBD1 (5 bases). The CDR3 extends over 15 amino acids. Trimming left V 4 bases short and J 2 bases short, with 13 bases between. Germline V gene sequence: CDR1 SGHVS, CDR2 FQNEAQ. The CDR3 region has the DNA TGTGCCAGCAGCTCTACTACAGGAGTCACAGATACGCAGTATTTT. This codes for CASSSTTGVTDTQYF.

The chain is built from TRBV5-6 and TRBJ1-3; D not certain. CDR1 is SGHDT and CDR2 is YYEEEE in the germline V gene. The CDR3 totals 17 residues. V shed 2 bases and J shed 2 bases, with 17 bases lying between them. CDR3 sequence reads: CASSLNLVTTAGNTIYF. CDR3 DNA sequence: TGTGCCAGCAGCTTAAACCTGGTCACTACGGCTGGAAACACCATATATTTT. The variable domain in full, completed from reference TRBV5-6 and TRBJ1-3, reads DAGVTQSPTHLIKTRGQQVTLRCSPKSGHDTVSWYQQALGQGPQFIFQYYEEEERQRGNFPDRFSGHQFPNYSSELNVNALLLGDSALYLCASSLNLVTTAGNTIYFGEGSWLTVV.

A few counts support this clone. The chain has TRBV9 and TRBJ2-3, with TRBD2 matching 14 bases. This CDR3 has 19 amino acids. The junction had 9 bases not matched to a gene; V was cut back by 3 bases and J by 0 bases. Germline V gene sequence: CDR1 SGDLS, CDR2 YYNGEE. The CDR3 sequence is CASSDSPGLAGDSTDTQYF. CDR3 nucleotides: TGTGCCAGCAGCGATAGTCCGGGACTAGCGGGGGATAGCACAGATACGCAGTATTTT.

This chain links TRBV6-6 with TRBJ2-1; 9 nucleotides agree with TRBD2. V was clipped by 0 bases and J by 8 bases; unmatched bases: 2. CDR3 length: 14 amino acids. Germline V lookup: CDR1 MNHNY, CDR2 SVGAGI (reference sequence). CDR3 sequence (DNA): TGTGCCAGCAGTTACTCGCGGGAGGGCCATGAGCAGTTCTTC. This gives the protein CASSYSREGHEQFF.

V gene TRBV4-1 combines with J gene TRBJ2-1; the D gene is possibly TRBD2 (6 bases). V was pared by 4 bases and J by 7 bases, with 20 bases between. The CDR3 spans 16 residues. In germline, CDR1 is MGHRA, CDR2 YSYEKL. CDR3: CASSPFAGTPPNEQFF. The CDR3 region has the DNA TGCGCCAGCAGCCCCTTTGCCGGGACTCCCCCAAATGAGCAGTTCTTC.

The rearrangement uses TRBV5-1 and TRBJ2-5; 7 nucleotides line up with TRBD2. CDR3 length equals 13 residues. Losses at the gene ends were 4 bases for V and 4 bases for J; bases not matched to a gene: 4. Germline CDR1 reads SGHRS; CDR2 reads YFSETQ. In DNA, the CDR3 is TGCGCCAGCAGCCCCGGGGGGATAGAGACCCAGTACTTC. Protein: CASSPGGIETQYF.

The rearrangement links TRBV27 to TRBJ2-1; 9 nucleotides agree with TRBD2. There are 18 residues in the CDR3. V gave up 0 bases and J gave up 10 bases; unmatched junction bases: 16. The germline V gene encodes CDR1 MNHEY and CDR2 SMNVEV (reference sequence). DNA of the CDR3: TGTGCCAGCAGTTTATCGGATGGAAAGGGACTAGCTGTCGGGGAGCAGTTCTTC. Its translation: CASSLSDGKGLAVGEQFF.

The chain has TRBV19 and TRBJ1-1; 8 nucleotides match TRBD1. Germline V CDR1 and CDR2: LNHDA, SQIVND (reference sequence). J lost 5 bases, V lost 2 bases, and 10 bases had no gene match. This CDR3 has 16 residues. The CDR3 DNA sequence: TGTGCCAGTAGTATACCGGGAAGGACAGGGATGACTGAAGCTTTCTTT. This translates into CASSIPGRTGMTEAFF.

The rearrangement joins TRBV5-1 to TRBJ2-7; 8 positions match TRBD2. The V and J ends lost 2 bases and 6 bases, in that order; junction bases with no gene match: 7. Germline V CDR1 and CDR2: SGHRS, YFSETQ. The CDR3 spans 14 residues. CDR3 DNA: TGCGCCAGCAGCTTACGGGGGGGGGAGTTCGAGCAGTACTTC. This translates into CASSLRGGEFEQYF.

V usage is TRBV7-2 and J usage is TRBJ2-3, with D possibly TRBD2 on 6 matching bases. V was shortened by 2 bases and J by 2 bases, with 11 bases between the two germline ends. Germline lookup yields CDR1 SGHTA and CDR2 FQGNSA. The CDR3 is made up of 15 amino acids. This CDR3 is CASSLWRDFTDTQYF. CDR3 nucleotides: TGTGCCAGCAGCTTATGGCGGGACTTCACAGATACGCAGTATTTT.

About this clone: Sequence at one end of the junction differs from germline and may be a read error. V usage is TRBV7-9 and J usage is TRBJ2-5, with TRBD2 matching 10 bases. This CDR3 is 15 amino acids long. Per germline, CDR1 SEHNR and CDR2 FQNEAQ (reference sequence). CDR3 region: CSSSLPRTSGETQYF. In nucleotides, the CDR3 is TGTTCCAGCAGCTTACCCCGGACTAGCGGAGAGACCCAGTACTTC.

The CDR3 protein is CASSLLSSASYEQYF. CDR3 coding DNA: TGTGCCAGCAGCTTATTGTCTAGCGCCTCCTACGAGCAGTACTTC. This chain connects TRBV7-2 to TRBJ2-7, with a tentative D call TRBD2 (6 bases). The germline V gene has CDR1 SGHTA and CDR2 FQGNSA. There are 15 residues in the CDR3. V was shortened by 2 bases and J by 0 bases, with 11 bases between the two germline ends.

The V gene is TRBV2, the J gene TRBJ2-7; D is uncertain. V lost 4 bases to trimming and J lost 6 bases, with 16 bases between them. This CDR3 has 14 residues. Germline V gives CDR1 SNHLY, CDR2 FYNNEI. DNA for the CDR3: TGTGCCAGCAGTGCGAGAAGGTACGACACCGAGCAGTACTTC. Its translation is CASSARRYDTEQYF.

The chain carries TRBV30 and TRBJ2-1, with D possibly TRBD1 on 7 matching bases. CDR3 length: 15 residues. CDR1 GTSNPN and CDR2 SVGIG come from the germline V gene (reference sequence). Trimming shortened V by 3 bases and J by 8 bases, and 20 bases separated the two germline ends. CDR3 in DNA: TGTGCCTGGAGCCGTCGACAGGGAGGTTCCGATGAGCAGTTCTTC. It yields the protein CAWSRRQGGSDEQFF.

The rearrangement uses TRBV6-1 and TRBJ2-1, with 13 positions matching TRBD2. CDR3 length equals 15 residues. Germline loops: CDR1 MNHNS, CDR2 SASEGT. The V and J ends lost 5 bases and 6 bases, in that order; junction bases with no gene match: 4. CDR3 sequence: CASSSLAGGVNEQFF. CDR3 nucleotides: TGTGCCAGCAGTTCACTAGCGGGAGGGGTCAATGAGCAGTTCTTC.

This clone occurred a few times. V gene TRBV5-1 combines with J gene TRBJ2-7; D perhaps matches TRBD2 (5 bases). The length of the CDR3 is 15 residues. Per germline, CDR1 SGHRS and CDR2 YFSETQ. V was trimmed by 3 bases and J by 6 bases, leaving 19 bases between them. CDR3 in amino acids: CASSSEVSGRGEQYF. DNA for the CDR3: TGCGCCAGCAGCTCCGAGGTCTCCGGACGGGGCGAGCAGTACTTC.

The chain has TRBV9 and TRBJ1-4; tentatively, D is TRBD1 (5 bases). CDR1 and CDR2 (germline): SGDLS, YYNGEE. The CDR3 totals 14 residues. Trimming took off 0 bases at V and 6 bases at J, with 9 bases between the two ends. The DNA of the CDR3 is TGTGCCAGCAGCGTAGAACAGGTCGATGAAAAACTGTTTTTT. Translated: CASSVEQVDEKLFF.

This clone has a count of ten or more. CDR3 sequence: CASQEGGRTSYNEQFF. CDR3 coding DNA: TGTGCCAGCCAAGAAGGCGGGAGGACCTCCTACAATGAGCAGTTCTTC. The V call is TRBV19, the J call TRBJ2-1; 8 bases agree with TRBD2. J gave up 0 bases and V 9 bases, and 10 bases lay outside the gene matches. Germline V gene sequence: CDR1 LNHDA, CDR2 SQIVND (reference sequence). The CDR3 is made up of 16 amino acids. The full variable domain, in which reference TRBV19 and TRBJ2-1 provide the parts outside the CDR3, is DGGITQSPKYLFRKEGQNVTLSCEQNLNHDAMYWYRQDPGQGLRLIYYSQIVNDFQKGDIAEGYSVSREKKESFPLTVTSAQKNPTAFYLCASQEGGRTSYNEQFFGPGTRLTVL.